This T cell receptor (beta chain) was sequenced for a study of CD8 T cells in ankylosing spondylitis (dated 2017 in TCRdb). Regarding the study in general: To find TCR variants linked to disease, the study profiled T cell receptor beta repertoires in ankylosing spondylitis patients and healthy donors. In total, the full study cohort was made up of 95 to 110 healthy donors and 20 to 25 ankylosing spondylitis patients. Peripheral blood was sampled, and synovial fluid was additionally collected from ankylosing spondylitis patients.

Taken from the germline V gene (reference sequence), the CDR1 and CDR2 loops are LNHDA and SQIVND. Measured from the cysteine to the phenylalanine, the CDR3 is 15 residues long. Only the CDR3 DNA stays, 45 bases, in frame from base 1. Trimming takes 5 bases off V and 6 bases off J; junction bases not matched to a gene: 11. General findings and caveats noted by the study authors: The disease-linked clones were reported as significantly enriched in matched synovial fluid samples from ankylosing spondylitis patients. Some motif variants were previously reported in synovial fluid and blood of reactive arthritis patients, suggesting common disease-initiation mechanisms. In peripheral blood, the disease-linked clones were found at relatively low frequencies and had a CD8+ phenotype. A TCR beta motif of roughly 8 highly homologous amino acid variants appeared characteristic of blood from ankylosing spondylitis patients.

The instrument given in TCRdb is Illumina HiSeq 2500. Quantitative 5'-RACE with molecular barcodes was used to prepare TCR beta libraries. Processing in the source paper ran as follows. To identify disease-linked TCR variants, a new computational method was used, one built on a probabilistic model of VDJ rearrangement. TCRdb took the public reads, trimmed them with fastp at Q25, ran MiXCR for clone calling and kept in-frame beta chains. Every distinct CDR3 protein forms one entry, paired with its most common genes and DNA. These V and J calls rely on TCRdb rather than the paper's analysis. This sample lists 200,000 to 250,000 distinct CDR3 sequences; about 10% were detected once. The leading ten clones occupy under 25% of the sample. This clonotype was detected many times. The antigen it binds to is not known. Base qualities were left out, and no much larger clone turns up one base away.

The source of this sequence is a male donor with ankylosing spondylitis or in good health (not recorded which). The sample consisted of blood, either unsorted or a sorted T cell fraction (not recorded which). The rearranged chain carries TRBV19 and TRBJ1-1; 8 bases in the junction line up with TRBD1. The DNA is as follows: TGTGCCAGTAGTGGATTGGACAGGGCCAACCCTGAAGCTTTCTTT. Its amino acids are CASSGLDRANPEAFF.